This is a list of T cell receptor beta chains from one sample in a study of cytotoxic CD8 clonotypes in ibrutinib-treated CLL. The protocol was immunoSEQ multiplex PCR, while the TCRdb copy is restricted to in-frame clones and leaves out a portion. The sample holds around 20,000 clones, roughly three quarters seen once. This material consisted of PBMCs, taken after 24 months of ibrutinib treatment. Receptor source: a human donor with chronic lymphocytic leukemia. CDR3s include the opening cysteine and the closing phenylalanine or tryptophan. A D gene is named only where the DNA matches it firmly. A row's size may be missing; if present it is once, few, many or a size class.

D	V	J	size	DNA	CDR3
TRBD1	TRBV10-3	TRBJ1-1	.	TGTGCCATCAGTGGCCGGGACAGCTACACTGAAGCTTTCTTT	CAISGRDSYTEAFF
TRBD1	TRBV11-2	TRBJ1-2	.	TGTGCCAGCAGCATAGGGACAGGGGGTCTTGGCTACACCTTC	CASSIGTGGLGYTF
TRBD1	TRBV19	TRBJ2-1	.	TGTGCCAGTAGTATAGCCAGGGGGCCGTGGAATGAGCAGTTCTTC	CASSIARGPWNEQFF
TRBD2	TRBV5-1	TRBJ2-3	.	TGCGCCAGCAGCTCCCTAGCGGGGGGGAGCACAGATACGCAGTATTTT	CASSSLAGGSTDTQYF
TRBD1	TRBV2	TRBJ1-6	.	TGTGCCAGCAGCGCCCCAAGTGACAGGGCAAATTCACCCCTCCACTTT	CASSAPSDRANSPLHF
TRBD1	TRBV5-5	TRBJ1-2	.	TGTGCCAGCAGCTTGGAGGGGACAGAATATGGCTACACCTTC	CASSLEGTEYGYTF
TRBD1	TRBV5-6	TRBJ1-1	few	TGTGCCAGCAGCCCGGGACAGGGGGTCACTGAAGCTTTCTTT	CASSPGQGVTEAFF
TRBD1	TRBV2	TRBJ1-4	.	TGTGCCAGCTCGACCGGGACAGGCTTTAATGAAAAACTGTTTTTT	CASSTGTGFNEKLFF
TRBD2	TRBV13	TRBJ2-5	.	TGTGCCAGCAGCACCACGACTAGCGGGCTGTTGGGAGAGACCCAGTACTTC	CASSTTTSGLLGETQYF
.	TRBV7-8	TRBJ1-1	once	TGTGCCAGCAGCTTAGATCAGGGGCGAGACCTTTACACTGAAGCTTTCTTT	CASSLDQGRDLYTEAFF
.	TRBV11-2	TRBJ1-1	few	TGTGCCAGCAGCTTAGGGCAGGGGAGCACTGAAGCTTTCTTT	CASSLGQGSTEAFF
.	TRBV5-1	TRBJ1-3	.	TGCGCCAGCAGCTTTGAGGCCGCGACTGGAAACACCATATATTTT	CASSFEAATGNTIYF
.	TRBV19	TRBJ2-7	.	TGTGCCAGTAGTATAGGGGGCTCCTACGAGCAGTACTTC	CASSIGGSYEQYF
.	TRBV5-1	TRBJ1-3	.	TGCGCCAGCAGCTTGGACATCTCTGGAAACACCATATATTTT	CASSLDISGNTIYF
TRBD1	TRBV10-3	TRBJ1-6	.	TGTGCCATCAGTGGACAGGGGGGAAGTTCACCCCTCCACTTT	CAISGQGGSSPLHF
.	TRBV27	TRBJ2-2	.	TGTGCCAGCAGGGCCGGGCAGAACACCGGGGAGCTGTTTTTT	CASRAGQNTGELFF
.	TRBV9	TRBJ1-2	.	TGTGCCAGCAGCGCGACAGGAACCGTGGGTGGCTACACCTTC	CASSATGTVGGYTF
TRBD1	TRBV19	TRBJ1-6	.	TGTGCCAACACGGACAGGGACTCCTATAATTCACCCCTCCACTTT	CANTDRDSYNSPLHF
.	TRBV5-1	TRBJ1-1	.	TGCGCCAGCAGCTTTTCCCTGGGGGGCCACACTGAAGCTTTCTTT	CASSFSLGGHTEAFF
.	TRBV18	TRBJ2-2	.	TGTGCCAGCTCACCCGACACCGGGGAGCTGTTTTTT	CASSPDTGELFF
TRBD2	TRBV19	TRBJ2-2	.	TGTGCCAGTACTTGGGCGGGGGGCCATGGCGGGGAGCTGTTTTTT	CASTWAGGHGGELFF
TRBD1	TRBV10-3	TRBJ2-7	.	TGTGCCATGCGGACAGGGGAAGACTCCGAGCAGTACTTC	CAMRTGEDSEQYF
.	TRBV11-2	TRBJ2-1	.	TGTGCCAGCAGCTTGGCCGAGGGGAATGAGCAGTTCTTC	CASSLAEGNEQFF
.	TRBV7-8	TRBJ2-7	.	TGTGCCAGCAGCTTAGGCCCAGGGTTATACGAGCAGTACTTC	CASSLGPGLYEQYF
TRBD1	TRBV7-6	TRBJ1-1	.	TGTGCCAGCAGCTCTACAGGGGGAGCGAACACTGAAGCTTTCTTT	CASSSTGGANTEAFF
.	TRBV21-1	TRBJ2-1	.	TGTGCCAGCAGCAAACGGGACCCTTACAATGAGCAGTTCTTC	CASSKRDPYNEQFF
.	TRBV2	TRBJ2-3	.	TGTGCCAGCAGTGAAGCGCTTGGGGCCTCTAGCACAGATACGCAGTATTTT	CASSEALGASSTDTQYF
TRBD1	TRBV15	TRBJ1-2	.	TGTGCCACCAGTCCGACAGGGCGCTATGGCTACACCTTC	CATSPTGRYGYTF
.	TRBV5-6	TRBJ1-3	.	TGTGCCAGCAGCCTCACCCCAGACAGTGTGGTCTCTGGAAACACCATATATTTT	CASSLTPDSVVSGNTIYF
TRBD1	TRBV2	TRBJ1-2	.	TGTGCCAGCAGCGCCCTACAGGGGTCCTATGGCTACACCTTC	CASSALQGSYGYTF
TRBD1	TRBV2	TRBJ1-6	few	TGTGCCAGCAGTCCGATCCCGACAGGGCTGAATAATTCACCCCTCCACTTT	CASSPIPTGLNNSPLHF
.	TRBV5-4	TRBJ2-7	.	TGTGCCAGCTCCGACAGCTACGAGCAGTACTTC	CASSDSYEQYF
TRBD1	TRBV7-6	TRBJ1-1	.	TGTGCCAGCAGCTTAATGGACAGGCTGGGGAACACTGAAGCTTTCTTT	CASSLMDRLGNTEAFF
TRBD2	TRBV5-5	TRBJ2-1	.	TGTGCCAGCAGCTCAGCCGGACTAGCGGCCGGGTTGGGGTTCTTC	CASSSAGLAAGLGFF
.	TRBV7-5	TRBJ1-1	once	TGTGCCAGCAGCTTAGTGAGTACTGAAGCTTTCTTT	CASSLVSTEAFF
TRBD1	TRBV5-1	TRBJ1-2	.	TGCGCCAGCAGCACCGAAGGCGTGACAGGGGTAGGCTATGGCTACACCTTC	CASSTEGVTGVGYGYTF
.	TRBV27	TRBJ1-1	.	TGTGCCAGCAGTGTCCTGGTTAACACTGAAGCTTTCTTT	CASSVLVNTEAFF
TRBD1	TRBV4-1	TRBJ2-7	.	TGCGCCAGCAGCCAAGATTTGGGACAGGGGGCCGGCGAGCAGTACTTC	CASSQDLGQGAGEQYF
.	TRBV2	TRBJ2-1	once	TGTGCCAGCAGTCGGGACCCCGGGATCTACAATGAGCAGTTCTTC	CASSRDPGIYNEQFF
TRBD1	TRBV4-1	TRBJ2-7	.	TGCGCCAGCAGCCAAGAGACCCGGGACAGCTTCTACGAGCAGTACTTC	CASSQETRDSFYEQYF
.	TRBV7-9	TRBJ1-1	.	TGTGCCAGCAGCGTTTCCGGCAGCCTGGGAGCTTTCTTT	CASSVSGSLGAFF
.	TRBV11-2	TRBJ1-1	.	TGTGCCAGCAGCTCCCCTTCCCCCGAAGCTTTCTTT	CASSSPSPEAFF